The 7 T cell receptor beta chains below were found in one sample sequenced in a study of graft-versus-host responses after intestinal transplantation. Profiled with immunoSEQ multiplex PCR; TCRdb holds only in-frame clones, not every one. The sample lists 75,000 to 100,000 clones, 91% occurring once. Which antigens these TCRs recognize remains unknown. The sequencing used unstimulated CD4+ T cells sorted from spleen or lymph node cells, collected before transplant. These receptor sequences come from a human donor who was the organ donor for an intestinal transplant.

This sequence joins TRBV5-4 and TRBJ2-5, with TRBD1 matching over 8 bases. The better agreement between TRBJ2-7 and the DNA end casts doubt on the J call. This CDR3 comprises 15 residues. CDR1 and CDR2 from the germline V gene are SGHNT and YYREEE (reference sequence). In DNA, the CDR3 is TGTGCCAGCAGCTTGGGGACAGGGAGCGTCTACGAGCAGTACTTC. It translates to CASSLGTGSVYEQYF.

This chain connects TRBV28 to TRBJ1-4, with unresolved D. V lost 6 bases and J 7 bases, leaving 15 bases between the germline ends. The CDR3 contains 14 residues. The germline CDR1 and CDR2 sequences are MDHEN and SYDVKM. The CDR3 nucleotides are TGTGCCAGCAGGGAGTCAGCTCGACTTGAAAAACTGTTTTTT. Its translation: CASRESARLEKLFF.

This chain connects TRBV5-1 to TRBJ1-1; D is perhaps TRBD1 (6 bases). This CDR3 has 19 residues. The V gene's germline CDR1 is SGHRS and CDR2 YFSETQ. Between the trimmed V and J ends, which lost 2 bases and 1 base, there was a span of 24 bases. This CDR3 is CASSLNRVGVRGSNTEAFF. The DNA of the CDR3 is TGCGCCAGCAGCTTAAACAGGGTAGGAGTTAGAGGTTCGAACACTGAAGCTTTCTTT.

The rearrangement joins TRBV7-2 to TRBJ2-3, with 9 bases identical to TRBD1. Losses at the gene ends were 3 bases for V and 4 bases for J; bases not matched to a gene: 5. Per germline, CDR1 SGHTA and CDR2 FQGNSA. This CDR3 is 15 amino acids long. The CDR3 spells CASSFSGQGPDTQYF. The CDR3 bases are TGTGCCAGCAGCTTCTCGGGACAGGGCCCAGATACGCAGTATTTT.

The rearrangement links TRBV5-7 to TRBJ2-3, with 7 bases matching TRBD1. TRBV5-7 carries the ORF label, with uncertain function. The J segment lost 2 bases and the V segment lost 6 bases, leaving 12 bases of the junction unmatched. The CDR3 contains 16 residues. CDR3 sequence (DNA): TGTGCCAGCACCGTGACCTACAGGGGAAACACAGATACGCAGTATTTT. Amino acid sequence: CASTVTYRGNTDTQYF.

This rearrangement joins TRBV7-2 to TRBJ1-2; D unclear. Germline CDR1 reads SGHTA; CDR2 reads FQGNSA. This CDR3 is 14 amino acids long. V lost 5 bases to trimming and J lost 0 bases, with 10 bases between them. The CDR3 loop is CASSRGLANYGYTF. CDR3 DNA sequence: TGTGCCAGCAGCCGAGGACTGGCTAACTATGGCTACACCTTC.

This clone was observed once. The rearrangement links TRBV4-1 to TRBJ2-7, with 13 bases aligning to TRBD2. V trimming: 0 bases; J trimming: 4 bases; junction bases outside the gene matches: 6. From germline, CDR1 is MGHRA and CDR2 YSYEKL. The CDR3 contains 17 residues. Here the CDR3 reads CASSQDEAGLAGYEQYF. CDR3 sequence (DNA): TGCGCCAGCAGCCAAGATGAGGCGGGACTAGCGGGGTACGAGCAGTACTTC.